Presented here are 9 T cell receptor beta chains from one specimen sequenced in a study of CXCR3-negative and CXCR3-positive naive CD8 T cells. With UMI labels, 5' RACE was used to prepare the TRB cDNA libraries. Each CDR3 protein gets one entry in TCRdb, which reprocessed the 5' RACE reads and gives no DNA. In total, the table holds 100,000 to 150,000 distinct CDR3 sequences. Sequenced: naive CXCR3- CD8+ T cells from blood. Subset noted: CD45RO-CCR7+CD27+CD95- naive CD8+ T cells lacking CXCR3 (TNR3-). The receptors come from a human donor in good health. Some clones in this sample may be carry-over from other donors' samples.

CDR3 region: CASSPMVGSPLYNEQFF. This chain joins TRBV12-3 or TRBV12-4 and TRBJ2-1; there is no DNA to check the TCRdb D call of TRBD2. CDR3 length equals 17 residues.

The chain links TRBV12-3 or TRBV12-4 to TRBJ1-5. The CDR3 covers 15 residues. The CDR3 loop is CASSLAARIDWPQHF.

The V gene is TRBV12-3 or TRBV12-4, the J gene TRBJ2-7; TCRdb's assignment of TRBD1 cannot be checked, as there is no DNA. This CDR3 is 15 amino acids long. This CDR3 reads CASIGAGQPFYEQYF.

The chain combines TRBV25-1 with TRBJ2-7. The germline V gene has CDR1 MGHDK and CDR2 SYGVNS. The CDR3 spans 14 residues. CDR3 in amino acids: CASNKESDSYEQYF.

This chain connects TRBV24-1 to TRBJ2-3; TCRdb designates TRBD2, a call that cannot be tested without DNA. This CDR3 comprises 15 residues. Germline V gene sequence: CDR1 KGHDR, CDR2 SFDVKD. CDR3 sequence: CATSALAGYTDTQYF.

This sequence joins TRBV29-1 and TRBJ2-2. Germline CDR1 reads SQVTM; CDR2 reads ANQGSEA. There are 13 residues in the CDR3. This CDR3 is CSVEEVNTGELFF.

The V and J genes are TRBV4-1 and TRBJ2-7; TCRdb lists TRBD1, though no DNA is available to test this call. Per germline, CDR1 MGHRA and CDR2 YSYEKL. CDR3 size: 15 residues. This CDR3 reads CASSLTGFATYEQYF.

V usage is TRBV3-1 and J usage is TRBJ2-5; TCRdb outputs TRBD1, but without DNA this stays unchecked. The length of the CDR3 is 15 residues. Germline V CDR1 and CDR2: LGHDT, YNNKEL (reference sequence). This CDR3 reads CASSQVLRGGETQYF.

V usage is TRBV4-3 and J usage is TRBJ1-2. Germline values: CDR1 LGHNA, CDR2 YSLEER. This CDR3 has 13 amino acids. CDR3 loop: CASSQVINYGYTF.